This TCR beta chain came from a study of early stage breast cancer tumors. The ends were cut back, 5 bases at V and 1 base at J, with 8 bases in the middle. The CDR3 spans 13 residues. CDR1 is KGHSH and CDR2 is LQKENI in the germline V gene. This table comes from immunoSEQ multiplex PCR, and its TCRdb copy is limited to in-frame clones, with some not included. The table records more than 60,000 clones, around four fifths of them present only once. A few counts support this clone. As yet, its antigen is unknown. Study conclusions and caveats: Blood repertoires resembled normal breast more than tumor.

This clonotype originated in a person in their 60s with breast cancer. The material sequenced was blood. This chain links TRBV18 with TRBJ1-1; D gene uncertain. The CDR3 sequence: CASSSDANTEAFF. CDR3 DNA sequence: TGTGCCAGCTCATCCGACGCGAACACTGAAGCTTTCTTT.